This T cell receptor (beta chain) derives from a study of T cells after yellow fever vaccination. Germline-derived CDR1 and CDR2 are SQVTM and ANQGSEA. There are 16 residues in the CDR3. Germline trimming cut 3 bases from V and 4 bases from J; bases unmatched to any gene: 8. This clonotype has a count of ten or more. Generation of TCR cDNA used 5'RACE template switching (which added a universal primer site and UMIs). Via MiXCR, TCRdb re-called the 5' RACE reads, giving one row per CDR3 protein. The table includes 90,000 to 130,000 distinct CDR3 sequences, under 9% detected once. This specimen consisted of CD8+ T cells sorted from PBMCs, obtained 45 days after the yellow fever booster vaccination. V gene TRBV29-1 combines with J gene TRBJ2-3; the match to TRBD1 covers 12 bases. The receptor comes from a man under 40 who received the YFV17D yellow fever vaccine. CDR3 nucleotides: TGCAGCGTTGATAACCGGGACAGGGGGCTATCAGATACGCAGTATTTT. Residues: CSVDNRDRGLSDTQYF.